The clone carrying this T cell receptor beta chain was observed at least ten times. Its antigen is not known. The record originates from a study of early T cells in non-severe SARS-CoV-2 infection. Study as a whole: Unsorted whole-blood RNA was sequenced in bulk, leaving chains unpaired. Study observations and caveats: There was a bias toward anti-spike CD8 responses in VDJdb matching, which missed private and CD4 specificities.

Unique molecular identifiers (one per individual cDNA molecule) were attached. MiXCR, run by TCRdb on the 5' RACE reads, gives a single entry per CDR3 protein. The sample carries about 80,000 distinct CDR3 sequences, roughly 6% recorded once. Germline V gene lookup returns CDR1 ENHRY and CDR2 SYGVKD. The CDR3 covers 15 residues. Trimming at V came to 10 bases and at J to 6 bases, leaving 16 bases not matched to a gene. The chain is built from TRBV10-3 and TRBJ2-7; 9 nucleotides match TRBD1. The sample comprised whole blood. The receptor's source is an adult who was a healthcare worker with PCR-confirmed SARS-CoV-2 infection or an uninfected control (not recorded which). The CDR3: CATIRRDRVDTEQYF. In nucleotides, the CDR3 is TGTGCCACCATTCGTCGGGACAGGGTCGATACCGAGCAGTACTTC.